One sample yielded the 7 T cell receptor beta chains listed below, sequenced in a study of CD8+ T cells in alopecia areata. Regarding treatment: oral pan-JAK inhibitor, 5-10 mg twice daily. Following RNA extraction, reverse transcription yielded cDNA that acted as the sequencing template. Profiled with immunoSEQ multiplex PCR; TCRdb holds only in-frame clones, not every one. The data show 150,000 to 200,000 clones, approximately 67% seen once. The input for sequencing was CD4+ T cells sorted from blood, taken around week 50, from a patient treated with tofacitinib. These receptor sequences come from a human donor with alopecia areata.

The chain combines TRBV7-2 with TRBJ2-7, with D hard to call. Germline V gene sequence: CDR1 SGHTA, CDR2 FQGNSA. The CDR3 has 13 amino acids. V was pared by 3 bases and J by 6 bases, with 12 bases between. CDR3 coding DNA: TGTGCCAGCAGCTTGGACCCTCCCCTCGAGCAGTACTTC. Encoded protein: CASSLDPPLEQYF.

This clone was seen more than once but under ten times. The chain couples TRBV29-1 to TRBJ2-3; D might be TRBD2 (5 bases). V shed 6 bases and J shed 5 bases, with 12 bases lying between them. The CDR3 is 12 residues long. Germline V lookup: CDR1 SQVTM, CDR2 ANQGSEA. The CDR3 is CSVREHVDTQYF. For the CDR3, the DNA is TGCAGCGTGAGGGAACACGTAGATACGCAGTATTTT.

The chain uses TRBV7-9 and TRBJ2-7; D may be TRBD1 (6 bases). V dropped 7 bases and J dropped 1 base, with 14 bases sitting between them. The CDR3 spans 14 residues. Germline CDR1 reads SEHNR; CDR2 reads FQNEAQ (reference sequence). The CDR3 DNA is TGTGCCAGCAAGTGGGGGCAGGATTCCTACGAGCAGTACTTC. This sequence encodes CASKWGQDSYEQYF.

This clone has more than one count but fewer than ten. The J gene is TRBJ2-4, the V gene TRBV11-2; tentatively, D is TRBD1 or TRBD2 (6 bases each). With 5 bases removed from V and 0 bases from J, the gap between germline ends came to 14 bases. CDR3 length: 16 amino acids. Germline values: CDR1 SGHAT, CDR2 FQNNGV. The CDR3 loop reads CASSRRGALAKNIQYF. CDR3 in DNA: TGTGCCAGCAGCCGAAGGGGGGCTCTAGCCAAAAACATTCAGTACTTC.

The V and J genes are TRBV14 and TRBJ2-7, with D perhaps matching TRBD2 (6 bases). This CDR3 spans 15 amino acids. Germline CDR1 SGHDN, CDR2 FVKESK. The V gene lost 4 bases and the J gene lost 1 base, with 14 bases spanning the gap. CDR3 bases: TGTGCCAGCAGCCCCAGCGGCGGGGTGTCCTACGAGCAGTACTTC. This translates into CASSPSGGVSYEQYF.

V and J are TRBV30 and TRBJ2-2, with no clear D. Germline CDR1 and CDR2: GTSNPN and SVGIG (reference sequence). V lost 5 bases and J lost 0, with 7 bases in between. This CDR3 has 13 amino acids. CDR3 sequence: CAWGRSNTGELFF. Here the CDR3 DNA reads TGTGCCTGGGGACGGTCGAACACCGGGGAGCTGTTTTTT.

V is TRBV30 and J is TRBJ2-7; the match to TRBD1 covers 10 bases. Germline lookup yields CDR1 GTSNPN and CDR2 SVGIG (reference sequence). CDR3 size: 14 residues. J was trimmed by 5 bases and V by 5 bases; bases with no gene match: 9. CDR3 sequence reads: CAWGDGTGANEQYF. The CDR3 bases are TGTGCCTGGGGAGACGGGACAGGGGCTAACGAGCAGTACTTC. The whole variable domain, filled in from reference TRBV30 and TRBJ2-7, reads SQTIHQWPATLVQPVGSPLSLECTVEGTSNPNLYWYRQAAGRGLQLLFYSVGIGQISSEVPQNLSASRPQDRQFILSSKKLLLSDSGFYLCAWGDGTGANEQYFGPGTRLTVT.